A selection of T cell receptor beta chains follows, all from one sample in a study of T cell responses to AZD1222 COVID-19 vaccine. Sequenced by immunoSEQ multiplex PCR; TCRdb stores in-frame clones only, minus some. The sample consists of 87,000 or so clones, about 89% of them appearing once. The sample was peripheral blood, taken on day 0 of AZD1222 vaccination. The source of these receptors is an adult in good health. The CDR3 runs from the conserved cysteine through the conserved F or W. A D gene is named only where the DNA matches it firmly. Not every row has a clone size; where given, it reads once, few, many or a size class.

CDR3nt | CDR3aa | d_gene | j_gene | abundance | v_gene
TGTGCCAGCAGTTCTAACTATGGCTACACCTTC | CASSSNYGYTF | - | TRBJ1-2 | once | TRBV2
TGTGCCAGCAGATTAATGGGACAGTCCCATTACGAGCAGTACTTC | CASRLMGQSHYEQYF | TRBD1 | TRBJ2-7 | few | TRBV7-9
TGTGCCACCAGCAGAGATCCCCATTCAACAGGGGGAGCTTACAATGAGCAGTTCTTC | CATSRDPHSTGGAYNEQFF | TRBD1 | TRBJ2-1 | once | TRBV15
TGTGCCAGCACGCAGGGGTACGATTCACCCCTCCACTTT | CASTQGYDSPLHF | - | TRBJ1-6 | - | TRBV7-9
TGTGCCAGCAGCTATGGGACAGGGGGAAAACTGTTTTTT | CASSYGTGGKLFF | TRBD1 | TRBJ1-4 | - | TRBV27
TGCGCCAGCAGCCTAACAGGGGCTCATCAGCCCCAGCATTTT | CASSLTGAHQPQHF | TRBD1 | TRBJ1-5 | - | TRBV5-1
TGCGCCAGCGGCCACCAGACAGGGAAACAGCCCCAGCATTTT | CASGHQTGKQPQHF | TRBD1 | TRBJ1-5 | - | TRBV10-1
TGCGCCAGCAGCCAAGCTCTAGGACTAGCGTCCTACAATGAGCAGTTCTTC | CASSQALGLASYNEQFF | TRBD2 | TRBJ2-1 | - | TRBV4-3
TGTGCCACCAGCAGAGCTTACAATGAGCAGTTCTTC | CATSRAYNEQFF | - | TRBJ2-1 | - | TRBV15
TGTGCCACAAAACCCGGGGACAGGGATGGTGGCTACACCTTC | CATKPGDRDGGYTF | TRBD1 | TRBJ1-2 | - | TRBV28
TGCGCCAGCAGGCCGGGACCGTTCAATGAAAAACTGTTTTTT | CASRPGPFNEKLFF | - | TRBJ1-4 | once | TRBV5-1
TGTGCCAGCAGTCCGGACTTAACAGGGGGCGGGGATACGCAGTATTTT | CASSPDLTGGGDTQYF | TRBD1 | TRBJ2-3 | once | TRBV27
TGTGCCAGCAGTTCCCGGGCCCTCTTCTACGAGCAGTACTTC | CASSSRALFYEQYF | - | TRBJ2-7 | - | TRBV28
TGTGCCAGCGGAGCGGAGTCCTACGAGCAGTACTTC | CASGAESYEQYF | - | TRBJ2-7 | - | TRBV11-2
TGCGCCAGCAGCCAGATCGCGGGGCTGGGGACAGGTGCCTACGAGCAGTACTTC | CASSQIAGLGTGAYEQYF | TRBD1 | TRBJ2-7 | - | TRBV4-1
TGTGCCAGCAGCGTAGCACCCAGCGGGGGGGCAGAAGAGCAGTTCTTC | CASSVAPSGGAEEQFF | TRBD2 | TRBJ2-1 | - | TRBV9
TGTGCCAGCAGGAGGCAGAGCAATCAGCCCCAGCATTTT | CASRRQSNQPQHF | - | TRBJ1-5 | - | TRBV2
TGTGCCAGTAGTATAGACCTCAGGCGGACTGAAGCTTTCTTT | CASSIDLRRTEAFF | - | TRBJ1-1 | once | TRBV19
TGTGCCAGCAGCTTAGCGTCAGGGACCTACGAGCAGTACTTC | CASSLASGTYEQYF | - | TRBJ2-7 | few | TRBV7-8
TGTGCCAGCATGCCGGGGAACACTGAAGCTTTCTTT | CASMPGNTEAFF | - | TRBJ1-1 | - | TRBV6-5
TGTGCCAGCAGTTTGACAGGGGCTGGGGCCAACGTCCTGACTTTC | CASSLTGAGANVLTF | TRBD1 | TRBJ2-6 | - | TRBV2
TGTGCCAGCAGCTTAGTAAAACGCGAGCAGTACTTC | CASSLVKREQYF | - | TRBJ2-7 | - | TRBV7-2
TGCAGTGCCACTTCCATAGGGGAGCAGTACTTC | CSATSIGEQYF | - | TRBJ2-7 | few | TRBV20-1
TGTGCCAGCAGTGGGGGGGATTCACCCCTCCACTTT | CASSGGDSPLHF | - | TRBJ1-6 | - | TRBV2
TGTGCCAGTAGTCCAGGTCAAGGAAACACCATATATTTT | CASSPGQGNTIYF | - | TRBJ1-3 | few | TRBV19
TGTGCCAGCGGACAAGTCTATGGCTACACCTTC | CASGQVYGYTF | - | TRBJ1-2 | - | TRBV2
TGTGCCAGCAGCCCGCCGGGGAACACCGGGGAGCTGTTTTTT | CASSPPGNTGELFF | - | TRBJ2-2 | - | TRBV7-3
TGTGCCAGCAGCCCCACCCGGGACCGCAACACCGGGGAGCTGTTTTTT | CASSPTRDRNTGELFF | - | TRBJ2-2 | - | TRBV14
TGTGCCAGTAGTACAAACAGGGCATTGAACACTGAAGCTTTCTTT | CASSTNRALNTEAFF | - | TRBJ1-1 | - | TRBV19
TGCAGTGCTAGTTCCCGCGGGGGGGCCGTGGAGACCCAGTACTTC | CSASSRGGAVETQYF | TRBD2 | TRBJ2-5 | - | TRBV20-1
TGTGCTAGTGGTTACCAGGGGGCGCGCACCGGGGAGCTGTTTTTT | CASGYQGARTGELFF | TRBD1 | TRBJ2-2 | - | TRBV12-5
TGTGCCAGCAGCGCTAGAGATAATTCACCCCTCCACTTT | CASSARDNSPLHF | - | TRBJ1-6 | - | TRBV9
TGTGCCAGCAGTCCCGGGCCTCATGAAAGCTATGGCTACACCTTC | CASSPGPHESYGYTF | - | TRBJ1-2 | - | TRBV2
TGTGCCAGCAGTTCACCCGCAGGAAATGAAAAACTGTTTTTT | CASSSPAGNEKLFF | - | TRBJ1-4 | - | TRBV6-5
TGTGCCAGCAGATCCACGTCGACAGGGGATTCACCCCTCCACTTT | CASRSTSTGDSPLHF | TRBD1 | TRBJ1-6 | - | TRBV6-5
TGTGCCAGCATGGGGGGGACAGGCAACTACGAGCAGTACTTC | CASMGGTGNYEQYF | - | TRBJ2-7 | - | TRBV6-5
TGTGCCAGCATTCCGGGACGGCGGGGGACCACTGAAGCTTTCTTT | CASIPGRRGTTEAFF | - | TRBJ1-1 | - | TRBV19
TGTGCCAGCAGCTCGAGAGGCGGAGCCGTCACCGGGGAGCTGTTTTTT | CASSSRGGAVTGELFF | - | TRBJ2-2 | - | TRBV7-8
TGTGCCAGCAGTTTCGATCCCCCGGGTTCTACCTCCTATAATTCACCCCTCCACTTT | CASSFDPPGSTSYNSPLHF | - | TRBJ1-6 | - | TRBV28
TGTGCCAGCACCCACCCTACAGGGAACACTGAAGCTTTCTTT | CASTHPTGNTEAFF | - | TRBJ1-1 | - | TRBV5-4
TGTGCCAGTAGTACAGCCTCGGTCCTCCCCGAGCAGTACTTC | CASSTASVLPEQYF | - | TRBJ2-7 | - | TRBV19